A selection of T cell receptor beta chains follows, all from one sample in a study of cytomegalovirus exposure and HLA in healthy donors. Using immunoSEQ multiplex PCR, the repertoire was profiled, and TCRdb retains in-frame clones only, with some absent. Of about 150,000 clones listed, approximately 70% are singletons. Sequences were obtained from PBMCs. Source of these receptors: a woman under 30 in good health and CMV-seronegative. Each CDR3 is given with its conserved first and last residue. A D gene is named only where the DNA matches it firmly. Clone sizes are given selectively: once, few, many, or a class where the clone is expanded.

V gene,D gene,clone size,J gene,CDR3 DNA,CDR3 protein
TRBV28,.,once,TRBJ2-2,TGTGCCAGTTTCGACAGGATCACCGGGGAGCTGTTTTTT,CASFDRITGELFF
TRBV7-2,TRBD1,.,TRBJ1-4,TGTGCCAGCAGCTTATCGGGACAGCTGAATGAAAAACTGTTTTTT,CASSLSGQLNEKLFF
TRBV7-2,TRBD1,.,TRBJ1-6,TGTGCCAGCAGCCTCGGACAGGGCTATTCACCCCTCCACTTT,CASSLGQGYSPLHF
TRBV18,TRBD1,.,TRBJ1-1,TGTGCCAGCTCACTGGACAGGGGGAACACTGAAGCTTTCTTT,CASSLDRGNTEAFF
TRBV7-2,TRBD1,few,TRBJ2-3,TGTGCCAGCAGCTTTCTCGGACAGGGGGCATCAGATACGCAGTATTTT,CASSFLGQGASDTQYF
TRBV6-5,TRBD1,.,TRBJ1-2,TGTGCCAGCAACCCCCAAGTTACAGGGGGTGGCTACACCTTC,CASNPQVTGGGYTF
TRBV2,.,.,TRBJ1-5,TGTGCCAGCAGTCCTCAGGGCAATCAGCCCCAGCATTTT,CASSPQGNQPQHF
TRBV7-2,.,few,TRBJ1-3,TGTGCCAGCAGCCTTTATGGAAACACCATATATTTT,CASSLYGNTIYF
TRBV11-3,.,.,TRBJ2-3,TGTGCCAGCAGCTTAGGGCTAGCGCCAGATACGCAGTATTTT,CASSLGLAPDTQYF
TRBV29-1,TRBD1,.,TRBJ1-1,TGCAGCGTTGCAGGACAGGGGACGGCTGAAGCTTTCTTT,CSVAGQGTAEAFF
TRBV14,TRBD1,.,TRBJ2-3,TGTGCCAGCAGCCAAGTGTGGACAGGCGGTAGCACAGATACGCAGTATTTT,CASSQVWTGGSTDTQYF
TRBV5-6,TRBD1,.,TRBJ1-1,TGTGCCAGCAGCTACCGTGAGGGGGCTTACGAAGCTTTCTTT,CASSYREGAYEAFF
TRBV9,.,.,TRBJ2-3,TGTGCCAGCAGCGTAGAAGCCAGCGTCACAGATACGCAGTATTTT,CASSVEASVTDTQYF
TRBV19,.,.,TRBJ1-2,TGTGCCAGTAGTATCACAGGGAACAGGCGGGGCTACACCTTC,CASSITGNRRGYTF
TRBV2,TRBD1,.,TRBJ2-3,TGTGCCAGCAGTTGGGACAGGGTATCCACAGATACGCAGTATTTT,CASSWDRVSTDTQYF
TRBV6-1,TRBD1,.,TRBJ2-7,TGTGCCAGCAGTAAGACAGGGGGCCTCTACGAGCAGTACTTC,CASSKTGGLYEQYF
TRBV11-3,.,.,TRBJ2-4,TGTGCCAGCAGCTTAGGACAGGCGGACATTCAGTACTTC,CASSLGQADIQYF